These 26 T cell receptor beta chains were sequenced from one sample in a study of blood T cells in healthy people across ages. Primers used in a second PCR of roughly 6 to 11 cycles were a sample-barcoded 5' primer and a J-beta primer mix. A single record per CDR3 protein comes from TCRdb applying MiXCR to the 5' RACE reads. The repertoire holds fewer than 1,200,000 distinct CDR3 sequences, less than 25% seen once, with 0.75% in the top ten. In addition, the sample was reused for a study of T cells of mothers and their children.

The sequenced sample consisted of blood. All receptors come from a girl aged 2-10 years in good health.

V gene TRBV3-1 combines with J gene TRBJ2-5; D may correspond to TRBD1 or TRBD2 (5 bases each). The end of the DNA is better explained by TRBJ2-7, so the J call may be wrong. This CDR3 is 15 amino acids long. Germline V gene sequence: CDR1 LGHDT, CDR2 YNNKEL (reference sequence). CDR3 in amino acids: CASSQQGPPGREQYF. The DNA of the CDR3 is TGTGCCAGCAGCCAACAGGGACCCCCGGGGCGCGAGCAGTACTTC.

This chain connects TRBV3-1 to TRBJ2-1, with D possibly being TRBD2 (5 bases). Trimming cost V 3 bases and J 0 bases, with 9 bases left between them. The CDR3 sequence is 15 residues long. Germline values: CDR1 LGHDT, CDR2 YNNKEL (reference sequence). CDR3 amino acids: CASSQEVVSYNEQFF. The CDR3 bases are TGTGCCAGCAGCCAGGAGGTGGTCTCCTACAATGAGCAGTTCTTC.

The V call is TRBV12-3 or TRBV12-4, the J call TRBJ1-5; 7 bases agree with TRBD1. Unmatched junction bases numbered 4, after V lost 6 bases and J lost 2 bases. This CDR3 contains 14 residues. The CDR3 nucleotides read TGTGCCAGCAGCGCAGGGGGAGGCAATCAGCCCCAGCATTTT. Translating gives CASSAGGGNQPQHF.

The table lists this clonotype with a few counts. V gene TRBV4-1 combines with J gene TRBJ1-1; D might be TRBD1 (5 bases). The CDR3 is 16 residues long. V dropped 8 bases and J dropped 1 base, with 20 bases sitting between them. CDR1 and CDR2 from the germline V gene are MGHRA and YSYEKL. CDR3 coding DNA: TGCGCCAGCCGAGATCCCGTACGGGGGACGAACACTGAAGCTTTCTTT. Its translation: CASRDPVRGTNTEAFF.

The chain carries TRBV21-1 and TRBJ1-1; TRBD1 is the table's D call and was not checked against the DNA. TRBV21-1 is termed a pseudogene. CDR3 length: 15 amino acids. CDR3: CASSAPGPWNTEAFF. The CDR3 DNA follows: TGTGCCAGCAGCGCACCGGGACCCTGGAACACTGAAGCTTTCTTT.

This chain connects TRBV5-1 to TRBJ2-4, with TRBD1 as a possible D gene (6 bases). The length of the CDR3 is 17 residues. The germline V and J ends were trimmed by 0 bases and 10 bases, with 23 bases remaining between them. Looked up from germline, CDR1 is SGHRS and CDR2 is YFSETQ. CDR3 region: CASSLDNRDNHGGIQYF. In DNA, the CDR3 is TGCGCCAGCAGCTTGGACAACCGGGACAACCACGGCGGAATTCAGTACTTC.

This clonotype has a handful of counts. This chain links TRBV4-2 with TRBJ1-2, with no clear D. CDR3 length: 17 amino acids. Germline V gives CDR1 LGHNA, CDR2 YNFKEQ. Trimming cost V 0 bases and J 3 bases, with 17 bases left between them. The CDR3 region is CASSQDHGSGIDYGYTF. The CDR3 DNA follows: TGTGCCAGCAGCCAAGATCATGGGTCCGGAATAGACTATGGCTACACCTTC.

This clonotype appeared a single time. The chain employs TRBV4-1 and TRBJ2-1, with 7 bases fitting TRBD1. The CDR3 loop spans 14 amino acids. The V segment lost 4 bases and the J segment 4 bases; nucleotides outside the gene matches: 4. CDR1 and CDR2 from the germline V gene are MGHRA and YSYEKL. The CDR3 DNA is TGCGCCAGCAGCCCGACAGGGTATTACAATGAGCAGTTCTTC. This gives the protein CASSPTGYYNEQFF.

The J gene is TRBJ2-7, the V gene TRBV6-5; D gene uncertain. Matching the DNA end better, TRBJ2-1 makes the J call doubtful. The CDR3 is 12 residues long. Per germline, CDR1 MNHEY and CDR2 SVGAGI. The CDR3 DNA follows: TGTGCCGGCCGGACGGGTTCGAATGAGCAGTTCTTC. This translates into CAGRTGSNEQFF.

V and J are TRBV5-1 and TRBJ2-7; D possibly corresponds to TRBD1 (5 bases). V was clipped by 4 bases and J by 7 bases, with 12 bases between them. The CDR3 runs 12 residues. The germline gives CDR1 SGHRS, CDR2 YFSETQ. CDR3 sequence (DNA): TGCGCCAGCAGCCATACGACAGATGAGCAGTACTTC. This translates into CASSHTTDEQYF.

The chain joins TRBV6-5 to TRBJ1-2; possible D gene TRBD1, 5 bases. V lost 0 bases and J lost 4, with 12 bases in between. Germline V lookup: CDR1 MNHEY, CDR2 SVGAGI. This CDR3 has 15 amino acids. DNA for the CDR3: TGTGCCAGCAGTTACTCCTCACGGACAAGCTATGGCTACACCTTC. This sequence encodes CASSYSSRTSYGYTF.

The chain links TRBV12-3 or TRBV12-4 to TRBJ2-3, with 7 nucleotides matching TRBD1. V lost 4 bases to trimming and J lost 2 bases; unmatched junction nucleotides: 6. This CDR3 contains 15 residues. This CDR3 is CASSWRQGNTDTQYF. The CDR3 nucleotides are TGTGCCAGCAGTTGGAGACAGGGTAACACAGATACGCAGTATTTT.

The chain recombines TRBV7-9 with TRBJ1-2; no firm D call. Germline V gives CDR1 SEHNR, CDR2 FQNEAQ (reference sequence). The CDR3 is made up of 14 amino acids. The germline V and J ends were trimmed by 0 bases and 2 bases, with 7 bases remaining between them. This CDR3 is CASSLATVNYGYTF. CDR3 sequence (DNA): TGTGCCAGCAGCTTAGCAACAGTCAACTATGGCTACACCTTC.

This clonotype came up a few times. The gene calls are TRBV4-1 and TRBJ1-2; unclear D gene. Trimming removed 1 base from V and 2 bases from J, with 8 bases in between. Germline V gene data show CDR1 as MGHRA and CDR2 as YSYEKL. The CDR3 totals 14 residues. CDR3 residues: CASSQGSGNYGYTF. The CDR3 DNA is TGCGCCAGCAGCCAAGGGTCCGGAAACTATGGCTACACCTTC.

This clonotype was detected a few times. The chain joins TRBV7-3 to TRBJ2-7; D not resolved. The germline V and J ends were trimmed by 1 base and 5 bases, with 9 bases remaining between them. The CDR3 is made up of 13 amino acids. Germline CDR1 SGHTA, CDR2 FQGTGA. The CDR3 DNA sequence: TGTGCCAGCAGCTTAAGCAGGTACGACGAGCAGTACTTC. As protein: CASSLSRYDEQYF.

This clonotype was observed a handful of times. This sequence joins TRBV2 and TRBJ2-3, with 11 bases aligning to TRBD2. After removal of 6 bases from V and 4 bases from J, the junction contained 6 bases not matched to a gene. CDR3 length equals 15 residues. Germline assignment: CDR1 SNHLY and CDR2 FYNNEI. CDR3 DNA: TGTGCCAGCAGCGCACTAGCGGGAGATGCAGATACGCAGTATTTT. Encoded protein: CASSALAGDADTQYF.

This chain connects TRBV7-6 to TRBJ2-1; D is ambiguous. This CDR3 region has 13 residues. The germline V gene has CDR1 SGHVS and CDR2 FNYEAQ. Trimming cost V 4 bases and J 7 bases, with 11 bases left between them. Written as DNA, the CDR3 is TGTGCCAGCAGCTCATTACGGATAAATGAGCAGTTCTTC. It is translated as CASSSLRINEQFF.

The chain recombines TRBV29-1 with TRBJ1-1; D call uncertain. Per the germline V gene, CDR1 is SQVTM and CDR2 is ANQGSEA. V was trimmed by 4 bases and J by 3 bases, leaving 9 bases between them. The CDR3 sequence is 12 residues long. CDR3 coding DNA: TGCAGCGTTGGGTGGGTGGACACTGAAGCTTTCTTT. This gives the protein CSVGWVDTEAFF.

The chain carries TRBV4-1 and TRBJ2-5, with D possibly being TRBD2 (6 bases). The DNA end is a closer match to TRBJ2-7, so the J assignment may be wrong. The CDR3 totals 16 residues. Germline CDR1 reads MGHRA; CDR2 reads YSYEKL. CDR3 in DNA: TGCGCCAGCAGCCAAGAAGGAGGAGGGAGCTCCTACGAGCAGTACTTC. Translation gives CASSQEGGGSSYEQYF.

The chain couples TRBV5-1 to TRBJ2-1; TRBD2 aligns across 7 bases. Germline CDR1 reads SGHRS; CDR2 reads YFSETQ. The trim removed 0 bases at V and 8 bases at J, leaving 11 bases unmatched. The CDR3 totals 16 residues. CDR3 sequence: CASSLGAGVYRDEQFF. CDR3 sequence (DNA): TGCGCCAGCAGCTTGGGGGCGGGGGTCTACCGGGATGAGCAGTTCTTC.

The rearrangement uses TRBV3-1 and TRBJ2-1; possible D gene TRBD2, 5 bases. The DNA end favors TRBJ2-7, so the J call may be wrong. Per germline, CDR1 LGHDT and CDR2 YNNKEL (reference sequence). The CDR3 has 16 residues. CDR3 in amino acids: CASSHFTAVGFYEQYF. CDR3 coding DNA: TGTGCCAGCAGCCATTTTACAGCGGTTGGGTTTTACGAGCAGTACTTC.

The chain joins TRBV7-2 to TRBJ2-7; D gene unclear. The V end was cut by 1 base, the J end by 4 bases, with 11 bases between. The length of the CDR3 is 14 residues. The germline gives CDR1 SGHTA, CDR2 FQGNSA. CDR3 loop: CASSLEVQTYEQYF. CDR3 nucleotide sequence: TGTGCCAGCAGCTTAGAGGTCCAGACGTACGAGCAGTACTTC.

This sequence joins TRBV7-9 and TRBJ1-1; D not resolved. Germline loops: CDR1 SEHNR, CDR2 FQNEAQ (reference sequence). The CDR3 length is 11 residues. V was cut by 4 bases and J by 8 bases, with 8 bases left in between. CDR3 nucleotides: TGTGCCAGCAGCTACACCCTAGAAGCTTTCTTT. Translation gives CASSYTLEAFF.

This clonotype was seen a handful of times. The chain is built from TRBV12-3 or TRBV12-4 and TRBJ1-5; D not certain. This CDR3 has 14 amino acids. Trimming pared 6 bases from V and 5 bases from J, leaving 14 bases between. The CDR3 DNA follows: TGTGCCAGCAGCGATGGTATTGGGTATCAGCCCCAGCATTTT. It encodes CASSDGIGYQPQHF.

This rearrangement joins TRBV3-1 to TRBJ2-5, with TRBD2 identical over 7 bases. The DNA end lines up better with TRBJ2-1; the J call may be wrong. The CDR3 spans 15 residues. Germline V gives CDR1 LGHDT, CDR2 YNNKEL (reference sequence). CDR3 loop: CASSQVRRGYNEQFF. The CDR3 DNA reads TGTGCCAGCAGCCAAGTCCGGCGGGGGTACAATGAGCAGTTCTTC.

This clonotype was seen a few times. A much more abundant neighbour one base away suggests this may be a read error. The chain uses TRBV5-5 and TRBJ2-5; 9 bases map to TRBD1. The DNA end lines up better with TRBJ2-7; the J call may be wrong. This CDR3 is 14 amino acids long. Germline loops: CDR1 SGHKS, CDR2 YYEKEE (reference sequence). CDR3 nucleotide sequence: TGTGCCAGCAGCTTGACAGGGGGCTTCTACGAGCAGTACTTC. It specifies CASSLTGGFYEQYF.